This T cell receptor beta chain comes out of a study of neurological immune-mediated disorders. The CDR3 covers 13 residues. CDR1 LGHNA and CDR2 YNFKEQ come from the germline V gene. Stated time point: longitudinal time-point 1 (baseline). As regards this clonotype: The junction shows a germline mismatch at one end, possibly a read error.

Synthesis of cDNA was carried out by template-switch 5'RACE. The reaction used 10-nucleotide random UMIs. TCRdb reprocessed the 5' RACE reads with MiXCR, giving one entry per CDR3 protein. The table shows around 71,000 distinct CDR3 sequences, with around 15% occurring only once. The source is a female donor with HTLV-1-associated myelopathy (HAM/TSP). The sequenced sample was PBMCs. The chain links TRBV4-2 to TRBJ2-7; no firm D call. This CDR3 is CASSQDGPYVQYF. The DNA of the CDR3 is TGTGCCAGCAGCCAAGATGGACCCTACGTGCAGTACTTC.